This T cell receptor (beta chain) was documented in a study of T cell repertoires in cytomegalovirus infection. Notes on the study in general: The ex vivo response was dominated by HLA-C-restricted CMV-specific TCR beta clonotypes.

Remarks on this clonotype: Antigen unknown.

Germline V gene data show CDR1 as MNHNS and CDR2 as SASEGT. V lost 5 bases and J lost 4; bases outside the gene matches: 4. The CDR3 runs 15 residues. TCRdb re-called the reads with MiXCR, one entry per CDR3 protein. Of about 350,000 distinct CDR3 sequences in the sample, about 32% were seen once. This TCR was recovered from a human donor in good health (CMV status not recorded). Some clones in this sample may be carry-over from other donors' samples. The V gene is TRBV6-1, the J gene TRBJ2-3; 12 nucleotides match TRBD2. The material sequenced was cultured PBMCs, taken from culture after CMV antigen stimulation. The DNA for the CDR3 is TGTGCCAGCAGTCGACTAGCGGGAGAGTCAGATACGCAGTATTTT. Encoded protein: CASSRLAGESDTQYF.